Shown below are 21 T cell receptor beta chains from a single sample sequenced in a study of cytomegalovirus exposure and HLA in healthy donors. The PCR was carried out with 60 Vbeta primers and 13 Jbeta primers. TCRdb's table, derived via immunoSEQ multiplex PCR, lists solely in-frame clones and lacks some. Of approximately 140,000 clones listed, about 80% were seen once; the top ten hold 1% to 1.5%. Specimen: PBMCs. The receptors stem from a girl between 2 and 10 years old in good health and CMV-seronegative.

V is TRBV9 and J is TRBJ2-3, with 7 bases identical to TRBD1. The CDR3 sequence is 14 residues long. V lost 3 bases and J lost 0; bases outside the gene matches: 1. CDR1 SGDLS and CDR2 YYNGEE come from the germline V gene. CDR3 in DNA: TGTGCCAGCAGCGCGACAGGGAGCACAGATACGCAGTATTTT. It encodes CASSATGSTDTQYF.

V is TRBV19 and J is TRBJ2-5; D is perhaps TRBD2 (5 bases). The CDR3 covers 13 residues. Trimming took off 8 bases at V and 5 bases at J, with 15 bases between the two ends. Germline CDR1 and CDR2: LNHDA and SQIVND (reference sequence). The chain's CDR3 is CASSAALGETQYF. The CDR3 nucleotides read TGTGCCAGTTCGGCAGCACTAGGGGAGACCCAGTACTTC.

The V gene is TRBV2, the J gene TRBJ1-2; no clear D gene. From germline, CDR1 is SNHLY and CDR2 FYNNEI. The CDR3 is 14 residues long. The ends were cut back, 6 bases at V and 6 bases at J, with 17 bases in the middle. Here the CDR3 reads CASSTNVNRNGYTF. In DNA form, the CDR3 reads TGTGCCAGCAGCACGAACGTAAACAGAAATGGCTACACCTTC.

The genes are TRBV19 and TRBJ1-5; D unresolved. This CDR3 has 13 amino acids. V shed 7 bases and J shed 4 bases, with 11 bases lying between them. The germline gives CDR1 LNHDA, CDR2 SQIVND (reference sequence). In DNA form, the CDR3 reads TGTGCCAGTAAACCGGGGTTGAATCAGCCCCAGCATTTT. It encodes CASKPGLNQPQHF.

The rearrangement uses TRBV6-1 and TRBJ1-5; 7 nucleotides match TRBD1. V lost 6 bases to trimming and J lost 6 bases; unmatched junction nucleotides: 11. Germline V gene data show CDR1 as MNHNS and CDR2 as SASEGT. This CDR3 has 15 amino acids. The chain's CDR3 is CASRPTGTDGQPQHF. The CDR3 nucleotides are TGTGCCAGCAGGCCAACCGGGACAGATGGTCAGCCCCAGCATTTT.

This clone was counted between two and nine times. V is TRBV6-6 and J is TRBJ1-4; 10 bases match TRBD1. The CDR3 totals 15 residues. V lost 4 bases, J lost 8 bases, and 7 bases stayed unmatched. Germline CDR1 and CDR2: MNHNY and SVGAGI (reference sequence). Here the CDR3 DNA reads TGTGCCAGCAGTTTCGGGACAGGGGAGGGGGAAAAACTGTTTTTT. Translated, it gives CASSFGTGEGEKLFF.

The CDR3 loop is CASSGRTGTKETQYF. The CDR3 DNA follows: TGTGCCAGCAGCGGCAGGACAGGGACTAAAGAGACCCAGTACTTC. V gene TRBV7-2 combines with J gene TRBJ2-5, with a possible D match to TRBD1 (8 bases). The CDR3 is made up of 15 amino acids. V dropped 5 bases and J dropped 3 bases, with 16 bases sitting between them. CDR1 is SGHTA, CDR2 FQGNSA, per germline.

The rearrangement uses TRBV30 and TRBJ2-3; TRBD2 aligns across 10 bases. The CDR3 consists of 13 residues. Losses at the gene ends were 4 bases for V and 4 bases for J; bases not matched to a gene: 2. Germline V gene lookup returns CDR1 GTSNPN and CDR2 SVGIG (reference sequence). The CDR3 coding sequence is TGTGCCTGGACAGCGGGAGGGTCAGATACGCAGTATTTT. Translating gives CAWTAGGSDTQYF. The entire variable domain, with the rest obtained from reference TRBV30 and TRBJ2-3, is as follows: SQTIHQWPATLVQPVGSPLSLECTVEGTSNPNLYWYRQAAGRGLQLLFYSVGIGQISSEVPQNLSASRPQDRQFILSSKKLLLSDSGFYLCAWTAGGSDTQYFGPGTRLTVL.

A word on this clone: Other DNA sequences in this specimen translate into the identical CDR3. This chain links TRBV5-6 with TRBJ2-7; TRBD2 matches 7 bases. The germline V gene encodes CDR1 SGHDT and CDR2 YYEEEE. The length of the CDR3 is 13 residues. Trimming removed 1 base from V and 3 bases from J; junction bases left unmatched: 1. The DNA of the CDR3 is TGTGCCAGCAGCTTGCGCGGGAGCTACGAGCAGTACTTC. Its translation is CASSLRGSYEQYF.

The V call is TRBV4-1, the J call TRBJ1-3; D is perhaps TRBD1 (5 bases). Trimming shortened V by 0 bases and J by 0 bases, and 15 bases separated the two germline ends. The germline CDR1 and CDR2 sequences are MGHRA and YSYEKL. The length of the CDR3 is 18 residues. The CDR3 region has the DNA TGCGCCAGCAGCCAAGAGGCCTGGGGCAGCCTCTCTGGAAACACCATATATTTT. This encodes CASSQEAWGSLSGNTIYF.

The chain recombines TRBV5-1 with TRBJ2-5; TRBD1 matches at 7 bases. V was clipped by 4 bases and J by 4 bases; unmatched bases: 7. There are 14 residues in the CDR3. Germline V lookup: CDR1 SGHRS, CDR2 YFSETQ. Here the CDR3 reads CASSQRQGGETQYF. The CDR3 DNA is TGCGCCAGCAGCCAAAGACAGGGCGGAGAGACCCAGTACTTC.

This chain's CDR3 is CASSQGTATQETQYF. The CDR3 DNA follows: TGCGCCAGCAGCCAGGGGACAGCCACTCAAGAGACCCAGTACTTC. The chain recombines TRBV4-1 with TRBJ2-5, with TRBD1 matching over 7 bases. CDR1 and CDR2 (germline): MGHRA, YSYEKL. The CDR3 runs to 15 residues. Losses at the gene ends were 3 bases for V and 2 bases for J; bases not matched to a gene: 6.

The V and J genes are TRBV27 and TRBJ1-6; D gene ambiguous. Germline assignment: CDR1 MNHEY and CDR2 SMNVEV (reference sequence). Trimming took 6 bases from V and 4 from J, leaving 4 bases between them. CDR3 size: 12 residues. The CDR3 DNA is TGTGCCAGCAGCCCTTATAATTCACCCCTCCACTTT. Translation: CASSPYNSPLHF.

This clone was counted a few times. This rearrangement joins TRBV27 to TRBJ1-4, with TRBD1 as a possible D gene (6 bases). This CDR3 has 17 amino acids. CDR1 and CDR2 from the germline V gene are MNHEY and SMNVEV (reference sequence). Trimming cost V 5 bases and J 0 bases, with 16 bases left between them. In DNA form, the CDR3 reads TGTGCCAGCAGTGGCCACGACAGGATTGCAACTAATGAAAAACTGTTTTTT. This gives the protein CASSGHDRIATNEKLFF.

This chain joins TRBV6-7 and TRBJ1-5; D not resolved. TRBV6-7 is an ORF, and what it does is uncertain. CDR3 length: 14 amino acids. The germline V and J ends were trimmed by 1 base and 5 bases, with 9 bases remaining between them. The CDR3 bases are TGTGCCAGCAGTTACTTGGCAGCGTATCAGCCCCAGCATTTT. Translating gives CASSYLAAYQPQHF.

This clone has just one count. This chain's CDR3 is CASSQVGLAGGPRGGNEQFF. As DNA, the CDR3 is TGCGCCAGCAGCCAAGTGGGACTAGCGGGGGGGCCTAGGGGAGGGAATGAGCAGTTCTTC. This chain uses TRBV4-1 with TRBJ2-1; 16 nucleotides match TRBD2. In germline, CDR1 is MGHRA, CDR2 YSYEKL. CDR3 length: 20 residues. V shed 1 base and J 7 bases; nucleotides not matched to a gene: 13.

This clone was seen more than once but under ten times. The chain is built from TRBV6-4 and TRBJ2-1; tentatively, D is TRBD2 (7 bases). Germline lookup yields CDR1 MRHNA and CDR2 SNTAGT. The CDR3 consists of 16 residues. V lost 4 bases and J lost 8, with 21 bases in between. CDR3 coding DNA: TGTGCCAGCAGTGCCGGGGGCGGGAGTGGTATGGATGAGCAGTTCTTC. It encodes CASSAGGGSGMDEQFF.

V and J are TRBV13 and TRBJ2-6, with D possibly matching TRBD1 (5 bases). This CDR3 has 15 residues. Germline V lookup: CDR1 PRHDT, CDR2 FYEKMQ (reference sequence). Trimming pared 2 bases from V and 0 bases from J, leaving 5 bases between. The CDR3 loop reads CASSLRGSGANVLTF. In nucleotides, the CDR3 is TGTGCCAGCAGCTTAAGGGGCTCTGGGGCCAACGTCCTGACTTTC.

This chain links TRBV4-1 with TRBJ1-1; TRBD1 matches at 7 bases. CDR1 MGHRA and CDR2 YSYEKL come from the germline V gene. Trimming at V came to 0 bases and at J to 4 bases, leaving 14 bases not matched to a gene. The CDR3 is 18 residues long. The chain's CDR3 is CASSQDQGQGGRFTEAFF. The DNA of the CDR3 is TGCGCCAGCAGCCAAGATCAAGGGCAGGGGGGTCGTTTCACTGAAGCTTTCTTT.

The V gene is TRBV7-3, the J gene TRBJ2-1; 9 bases are a match to TRBD2. The CDR3 sequence is 16 residues long. V shed 1 base, J shed 4 bases, and the junction held 5 bases outside the gene matches. Germline V gene data show CDR1 as SGHTA and CDR2 as FQGTGA. The CDR3, as DNA: TGTGCCAGCAGCTTAAACCTAGCGGGGCTTTACAATGAGCAGTTCTTC. Translating gives CASSLNLAGLYNEQFF.

This chain connects TRBV7-9 to TRBJ2-2, with 8 bases lining up with TRBD2. Germline CDR1 reads SEHNR; CDR2 reads FQNEAQ (reference sequence). The CDR3 totals 17 residues. V dropped 2 bases and J dropped 0; count of bases not matched to a gene: 5. The CDR3 nucleotides read TGTGCCAGCAGCTTATCCCGGACTAGCACGAACACCGGGGAGCTGTTTTTT. This gives the protein CASSLSRTSTNTGELFF.